This record concerns one T cell receptor beta chain sequence. Its antigen is as yet unknown. The record originates from a study of cytomegalovirus exposure and HLA in healthy donors. Whole-study results and caveats: In a later analysis, DRB1 alleles had the most associated TCRs; HLA-C alleles the fewest. Researchers reported from a later analysis that most CMV-associated TCR beta chains appeared HLA-restricted.

This CDR3 comprises 14 residues. Trimming removed 6 bases from V and 3 bases from J, with 15 bases in between. Germline V gives CDR1 MNHEY, CDR2 SVGAGI. Primers: 60 Vbeta forward and 13 Jbeta reverse. Sequencing was performed with immunoSEQ multiplex PCR; in TCRdb, only in-frame clones are kept and a portion is missing. The data hold 80,000 to 100,000 clones, with 69% observed a single time. This sequence was found in a female donor in good health and CMV-seronegative. Material for sequencing was PBMCs. The chain recombines TRBV6-5 with TRBJ2-7, with D maybe TRBD2 (5 bases). In DNA form, the CDR3 reads TGTGCCAGCAGCCCTGAGGGATTTCACTACGAGCAGTACTTC. Protein: CASSPEGFHYEQYF.